This T cell receptor (beta chain) is drawn from a study of glioma-infiltrating T cells. Study-wide results and caveats: Gliomas, especially low-grade, showed above-expected tissue-blood divergence; non-neoplastic patients showed below. Very few CDR3 sequences were shared between tissue and blood.

A note on this clonotype: What it binds is not known.

Using RNA template, CDR3s of TCR alpha and beta were amplified with iRepertoire arm-PCR. For one-step reverse transcription and amplification, about 85-400 ng of tissue mRNA or PBMC total RNA was used. In TCRdb, the multiplex PCR reads were re-called with MiXCR into one record per CDR3 protein. The table lists around 120,000 distinct CDR3 sequences, approximately 24% of them singletons. The germline V gene has CDR1 SQVTM and CDR2 ANQGSEA. The ends were cut back, 4 bases at V and 4 bases at J, with 25 bases in the middle. The CDR3 runs 17 residues. The sample taken for sequencing was glioma tissue, nonneoplastic brain tissue, or PBMCs (not recorded which). The chain carries TRBV29-1 and TRBJ1-1, with a tentative D call TRBD1 (6 bases). This sequence originates from a human donor with low-grade glioma or glioblastoma, undergoing nonglioma brain surgery, or in good health (not recorded which). The CDR3 coding sequence is TGCAGCGTTGTCCCCGGGACCAGCTCATTCAGGGGCACTGAAGCTTTCTTT. It encodes CSVVPGTSSFRGTEAFF.